The 3 T cell receptor beta chains below were found in one sample sequenced in a study of cytomegalovirus exposure and HLA in healthy donors. Assay: immunoSEQ multiplex PCR; the TCRdb copy retains only in-frame clones and omits some. The sample has about 100,000 clones, approximately 94% seen once. The sequenced sample was PBMCs. The source of these receptors is a woman in her late teens or twenties in good health and CMV-seronegative.

The chain carries TRBV2 and TRBJ2-1; maybe TRBD2 (7 bases). The V gene lost 6 bases and the J gene lost 1 base, with 19 bases spanning the gap. This CDR3 is 17 amino acids long. Germline V CDR1 and CDR2: SNHLY, FYNNEI. The CDR3 DNA reads as TGTGCCAGCAGGGGGAGGGCAGGGGAGAAATCCTACAATGAGCAGTTCTTC. Its protein product is CASRGRAGEKSYNEQFF. The full variable domain, in which reference TRBV2 and TRBJ2-1 provide the parts outside the CDR3, is EPEVTQTPSHQVTQMGQEVILRCVPISNHLYFYWYRQILGQKVEFLVSFYNNEISEKSEIFDDQFSVERPDGSNFTLKIRSTKLEDSAMYFCASRGRAGEKSYNEQFFGPGTRLTVL.

The chain joins TRBV30 to TRBJ1-2; tentatively, D is TRBD1 (6 bases). V was pared by 5 bases and J by 0 bases, with 16 bases between. Germline-derived CDR1 and CDR2 are GTSNPN and SVGIG (reference sequence). CDR3 length: 15 amino acids. The CDR3 region has the DNA TGTGCCTGGGGAAAGGGAACAGGGACTAACTATGGCTACACCTTC. Protein sequence: CAWGKGTGTNYGYTF.

V gene TRBV9 combines with J gene TRBJ2-5; D unresolved. Per germline, CDR1 SGDLS and CDR2 YYNGEE. Between the trimmed V and J ends, which lost 0 bases and 2 bases, there was a span of 11 bases. This CDR3 is 15 amino acids long. The CDR3 DNA sequence: TGTGCCAGCAGCGTAGATTACAGAATACAAGAGACCCAGTACTTC. Translation gives CASSVDYRIQETQYF.